This TCR beta chain is from a study of shared clonotypes between healthy human individuals. The material for each subset, its genomic DNA, was split evenly across several immunoSEQ plates. Clones were sequenced by immunoSEQ multiplex PCR, and TCRdb holds only the in-frame ones, with some missing. Of a few million clones listed, around nine tenths are singletons. General study findings and limits: In contrast to clonotypes shared by all four donors, non-shared clonotypes had lower generation probabilities.

Concerning this clone itself: Its target is unknown.

The CDR3 is 15 amino acids. CDR1 and CDR2 (germline): MDHEN, SYDVKM. V lost 6 bases to trimming and J lost 7 bases; unmatched junction nucleotides: 10. This TCR came from a man aged 18 to 29 in good health. The specimen sequenced was naive CD4+ T cells sorted from blood. Noted subset: CD45RA+ positively selected. This chain links TRBV28 with TRBJ2-7, with 12 bases that match TRBD1. The CDR3 loop reads CASRPPGQGAEEQYF. The CDR3, as DNA: TGTGCCAGCAGACCCCCGGGACAGGGGGCGGAGGAGCAGTACTTC.